The clone carrying this T cell receptor (beta chain) was counted a few times. Its target is unknown. Sequencing was at survey level. TCRdb keeps only in-frame clones here, not all; method: immunoSEQ multiplex PCR. The sample yields just over 40,000 clones, 84% seen once. This sample was included in a study of STAT5B mutations in CD4+ large granular lymphocyte leukemia. Study-wide context: Healthy donors showed HLA-associated enrichment of the CDR3 'QG' motif.

Whole-study findings and limits: 8/27 top patient clones versus 2/35 control clones were TRBV06-family.

There are 16 residues in the CDR3. Trimming stripped 3 bases from V and 4 bases from J, with 16 bases between. Healthy controls were blood donor buffy coats. This TCR derives from a human donor in good health. Sequences were obtained from CD4+ T cells from blood buffy coats. The V call is TRBV23-1, the J call TRBJ1-3; TRBD1 is a possible D gene (5 bases). TRBV23-1 is filed as an ORF, its function uncertain. This chain's CDR3 is CASSQSIWGRGNTIYF. In nucleotides, the CDR3 is TGCGCCAGCAGTCAGTCGATCTGGGGGAGGGGAAACACCATATATTTT.